This TCR beta chain was sequenced during a study of OX40 agonist ivuxolimab in advanced cancers. Study background: The patients received agonistic anti-OX40 (CD134) antibody ivuxolimab.

Germline loops: CDR1 SGHAT, CDR2 FQNNGV. This CDR3 is 16 amino acids long. Trimming took 1 base from V and 1 from J; bases not matched to a gene: 3. Assay: immunoSEQ multiplex PCR; the TCRdb copy retains only in-frame clones and omits some. Among roughly 93,000 clones listed, about 84% were seen once. The table lists this clone with a count of one. The source of this sequence is an adult with an advanced solid tumor such as melanoma, head and neck, liver or kidney cancer. The specimen was CD4+ or CD8+ T cells sorted from blood, collected in a trial of the OX40 agonist ivuxolimab. V is TRBV11-2 and J is TRBJ1-2; 10 nucleotides line up with TRBD1. This chain's CDR3 is CASSLAGQGYNYGYTF. The CDR3 DNA reads TGTGCCAGCAGCTTAGCGGGACAGGGGTATAACTATGGCTACACCTTC. Combining the CDR3 with reference TRBV11-2 and TRBJ1-2 gives the whole variable domain EAGVAQSPRYKIIEKRQSVAFWCNPISGHATLYWYQQILGQGPKLLIQFQNNGVVDDSQLPKDRFSAERLKGVDSTLKIQPAKLEDSAVYLCASSLAGQGYNYGYTFGSGTRLTVV.